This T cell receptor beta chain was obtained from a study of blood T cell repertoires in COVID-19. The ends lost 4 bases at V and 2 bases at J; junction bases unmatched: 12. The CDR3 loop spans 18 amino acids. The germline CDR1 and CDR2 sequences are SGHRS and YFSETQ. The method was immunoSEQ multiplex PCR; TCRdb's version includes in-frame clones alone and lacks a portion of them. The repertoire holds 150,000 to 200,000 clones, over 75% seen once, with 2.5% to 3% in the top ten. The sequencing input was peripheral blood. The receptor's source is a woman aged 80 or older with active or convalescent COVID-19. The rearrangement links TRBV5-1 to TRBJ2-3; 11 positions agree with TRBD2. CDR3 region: CASSHPKGTSGFTDTQYF. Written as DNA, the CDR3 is TGCGCCAGCAGCCATCCTAAAGGGACTAGCGGCTTCACAGATACGCAGTATTTT.